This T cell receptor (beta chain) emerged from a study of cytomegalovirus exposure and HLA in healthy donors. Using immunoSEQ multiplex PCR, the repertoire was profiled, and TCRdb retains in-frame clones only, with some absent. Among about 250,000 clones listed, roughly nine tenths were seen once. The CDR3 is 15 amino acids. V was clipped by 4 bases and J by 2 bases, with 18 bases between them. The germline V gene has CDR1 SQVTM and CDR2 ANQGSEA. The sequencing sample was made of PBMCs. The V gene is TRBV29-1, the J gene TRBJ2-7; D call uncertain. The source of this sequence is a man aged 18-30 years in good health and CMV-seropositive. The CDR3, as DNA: TGCAGCGTTGCCATAGGCACAGCCAAGACCTACGAGCAGTACTTC. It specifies CSVAIGTAKTYEQYF.